One sample yielded the 14 T cell receptor beta chains listed below, sequenced in a study of post-analysis software for immune sequencing data. TCR beta cDNA libraries included unique molecular identifiers. MiXCR, applied by TCRdb to the PCR reads, yields one record per CDR3 protein. Of roughly 800,000 distinct CDR3 sequences in the sample, around 50% were seen once. For these TCRs, the target antigens are not known. The study, taken as a whole, reports: Several TRBV segments, TRBV5-6, TRBV5-1 and TRBV20-1 among them, were found more frequent in patients than controls.

The sequencing sample was made of blood. These receptors originate from a girl between 5 and 17 years old with multiple sclerosis.

J is TRBJ2-7 and V is TRBV7-9; tentative D call: TRBD2 (5 bases). CDR3 length: 16 residues. Trimming stripped 5 bases from V and 4 bases from J, with 21 bases between. The germline V gene has CDR1 SEHNR and CDR2 FQNEAQ (reference sequence). CDR3 sequence reads: CASSPRLPAGGYEQYF. CDR3 sequence (DNA): TGTGCCAGCAGCCCCCGATTGCCGGCGGGTGGTTACGAGCAGTACTTC.

J is TRBJ2-4 and V is TRBV3-1; D possibly corresponds to TRBD2 (5 bases). This CDR3 is built from 16 residues. Trimming took 1 base from V and 5 from J, leaving 15 bases between them. CDR1 is LGHDT and CDR2 is YNNKEL in the germline V gene (reference sequence). The CDR3 DNA follows: TGTGCCAGCAGCCAAGGAGGCGGGTCCAGCCAAAACATTCAGTACTTC. Translated: CASSQGGGSSQNIQYF.

This clonotype was seen a few times. The chain uses TRBV7-6 and TRBJ2-1, with 10 nucleotides matching TRBD2. The CDR3 has 13 amino acids. Germline V gene data show CDR1 as SGHVS and CDR2 as FNYEAQ. The ends lost 3 bases at V and 13 bases at J; junction bases unmatched: 6. The CDR3 region is CASSLELAGPQFF. The CDR3 DNA follows: TGTGCCAGCAGCTTGGAACTAGCGGGACCTCAGTTCTTC.

This clonotype was seen a single time. The chain joins TRBV6-6 to TRBJ1-2; D is ambiguous. The CDR3 runs to 14 residues. Germline-derived CDR1 and CDR2 are MNHNY and SVGAGI (reference sequence). V dropped 6 bases and J dropped 5 bases, with 16 bases sitting between them. The CDR3 loop reads CASRPTPLGYGYTF. The CDR3 coding sequence is TGTGCCAGCAGGCCGACCCCATTGGGATATGGCTACACCTTC.

The chain is built from TRBV7-2 and TRBJ1-2, with D unresolved. V lost 8 bases and J lost 4, with 14 bases in between. The germline CDR1 and CDR2 sequences are SGHTA and FQGNSA. The CDR3 contains 13 residues. This CDR3 is CASGSSTLYGYTF. CDR3 in DNA: TGTGCCAGCGGGTCCTCTACACTCTATGGCTACACCTTC.

This clonotype was recorded a few times. This sequence joins TRBV29-1 and TRBJ2-3; D is uncertain. With 5 bases removed from V and 6 bases from J, the gap between germline ends came to 6 bases. The CDR3 length is 10 residues. Germline CDR1 reads SQVTM; CDR2 reads ANQGSEA. The CDR3 bases are TGCAGCGTTAATTCCGATACGCAGTATTTT. It codes for CSVNSDTQYF.

This clonotype was observed a few times. The V and J genes are TRBV12-3 or TRBV12-4 and TRBJ1-1, with TRBD1 matching over 9 bases. The CDR3 extends over 16 amino acids. V trimming: 4 bases; J trimming: 4 bases; junction bases outside the gene matches: 10. The CDR3 reads CASSYRGPPGGTEAFF. The CDR3 DNA reads as TGTGCCAGCAGTTACAGGGGGCCCCCCGGAGGCACTGAAGCTTTCTTT.

The chain has TRBV6-6 and TRBJ2-7; D might be TRBD1 (6 bases). Germline V gene data show CDR1 as MNHNY and CDR2 as SVGAGI (reference sequence). The CDR3 is 16 residues long. The V and J ends lost 2 bases and 2 bases respectively, with 16 bases between them. CDR3 nucleotide sequence: TGTGCCAGCAGTTACGCAGGGGCCGGCGTCACCTACGAGCAGTACTTC. Protein: CASSYAGAGVTYEQYF.

This clonotype was recorded once. The chain links TRBV30 to TRBJ2-1, with no clear D. The CDR3 is 15 residues long. The V end was cut by 3 bases, the J end by 6 bases, with 18 bases between. Germline V gene lookup returns CDR1 GTSNPN and CDR2 SVGIG (reference sequence). CDR3 DNA: TGTGCCTGGAGCTCTGAGCCACCTCGGGCCAATGAGCAGTTCTTC. Translation: CAWSSEPPRANEQFF. The complete variable domain, with remaining parts taken from reference TRBV30 and TRBJ2-1, reads SQTIHQWPATLVQPVGSPLSLECTVEGTSNPNLYWYRQAAGRGLQLLFYSVGIGQISSEVPQNLSASRPQDRQFILSSKKLLLSDSGFYLCAWSSEPPRANEQFFGPGTRLTVL.

The V and J genes are TRBV4-1 and TRBJ2-1, with 9 bases that match TRBD1. The trim removed 8 bases at V and 7 bases at J, leaving 9 bases unmatched. The germline gives CDR1 MGHRA, CDR2 YSYEKL. The CDR3 is made up of 14 amino acids. The CDR3 reads CASGTGGAGNEQFF. The CDR3 DNA reads TGCGCCAGCGGAACAGGGGGCGCGGGGAATGAGCAGTTCTTC.

This clonotype was seen repeatedly, ten times or more. The gene calls are TRBV20-1 and TRBJ1-2, with a tentative D call TRBD1 (5 bases). CDR1 is DFQATT and CDR2 is SNEGSKA in the germline V gene (reference sequence). This CDR3 has 12 residues. V lost 3 bases and J 4 bases, leaving 9 bases between the germline ends. CDR3 DNA: TGCAGTGCTAGCACAGGTTTCTATGGCTACACCTTC. Protein sequence: CSASTGFYGYTF.

The chain recombines TRBV5-1 with TRBJ2-1; the D call may be TRBD1 or TRBD2 (5 bases each). Deletions cut 1 base from V and 8 bases from J, with 19 bases between. Per the germline V gene, CDR1 is SGHRS and CDR2 is YFSETQ. The length of the CDR3 is 16 residues. The CDR3 sequence: CASSLLPGRIMDEQFF. The CDR3 DNA sequence: TGCGCCAGCAGCTTGCTTCCGGGACGGATAATGGATGAGCAGTTCTTC.

The table lists this clonotype with a few counts. The genes are TRBV15 and TRBJ2-5; TRBD1 matches at 7 bases. The CDR3 contains 16 residues. Germline assignment: CDR1 LNHNV and CDR2 YYDKDF (reference sequence). The junction had 9 bases not matched to a gene; V was cut back by 0 bases and J by 5 bases. The CDR3 loop reads CATSREITGVGETQYF. DNA for the CDR3: TGTGCCACCAGCAGAGAAATTACAGGGGTTGGGGAGACCCAGTACTTC.

This rearrangement joins TRBV5-1 to TRBJ2-7, with 8 bases fitting TRBD1. The CDR3 is made up of 16 amino acids. Germline V gives CDR1 SGHRS, CDR2 YFSETQ. J lost 3 bases, V lost 3 bases, and 11 bases had no gene match. CDR3 amino acids: CASSSSGQGLVYEQYF. The DNA for the CDR3 is TGCGCCAGCAGCTCTTCCGGACAGGGTCTAGTCTACGAGCAGTACTTC.